This is a list of T cell receptor beta chains from one sample in a study of T-cell memory formation after mild COVID-19. MiXCR, applied by TCRdb to the 5' RACE reads, yields one record per CDR3 protein. The table includes 50,000 or so distinct CDR3 sequences, roughly 9% detected once. The specimen was PBMCs or a T cell subset sorted from them (not recorded which). These receptors came from an adult woman who had mild COVID-19 (a few samples of this study predate the infection). Cell type and time point are not known. The CDR3 runs from the conserved cysteine through the conserved F or W.

v_gene	CDR3aa
TRBV15	CATSRDFPGQNLDGPQHF
TRBV12-3/TRBV12-4	CASGQGAINEKLFF
TRBV11-2	CASSQWGVSEKLFF
TRBV7-2	CASSAGQLSYEQYF
TRBV20-1	CSARREGATTGELFF
TRBV24-1	CATSEGGEVSTEAFF
TRBV20-1	CSAPFAGVDEQFF
TRBV12-3/TRBV12-4	CASSVGELNEKLFF
TRBV2	CASSEATVVRFGSSNYGYTF
TRBV21-1	CASSKDRAGGGTDTQYF
TRBV30	CAWRRGMGNQPQHF